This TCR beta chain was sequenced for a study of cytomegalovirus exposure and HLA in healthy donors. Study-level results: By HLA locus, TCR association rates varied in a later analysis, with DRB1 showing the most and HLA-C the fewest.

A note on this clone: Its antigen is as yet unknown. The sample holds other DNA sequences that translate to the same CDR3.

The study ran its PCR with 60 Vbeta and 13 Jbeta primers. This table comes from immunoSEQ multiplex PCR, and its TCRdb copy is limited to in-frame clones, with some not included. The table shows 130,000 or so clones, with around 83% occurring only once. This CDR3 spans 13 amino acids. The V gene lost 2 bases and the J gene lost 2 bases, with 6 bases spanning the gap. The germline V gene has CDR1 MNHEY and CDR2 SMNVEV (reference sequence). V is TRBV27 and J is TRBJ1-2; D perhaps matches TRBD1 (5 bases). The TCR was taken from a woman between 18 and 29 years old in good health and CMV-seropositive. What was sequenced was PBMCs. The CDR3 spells CASSLRGNYGYTF. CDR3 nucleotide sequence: TGTGCCAGCAGTTTAAGGGGAAACTATGGCTACACCTTC.